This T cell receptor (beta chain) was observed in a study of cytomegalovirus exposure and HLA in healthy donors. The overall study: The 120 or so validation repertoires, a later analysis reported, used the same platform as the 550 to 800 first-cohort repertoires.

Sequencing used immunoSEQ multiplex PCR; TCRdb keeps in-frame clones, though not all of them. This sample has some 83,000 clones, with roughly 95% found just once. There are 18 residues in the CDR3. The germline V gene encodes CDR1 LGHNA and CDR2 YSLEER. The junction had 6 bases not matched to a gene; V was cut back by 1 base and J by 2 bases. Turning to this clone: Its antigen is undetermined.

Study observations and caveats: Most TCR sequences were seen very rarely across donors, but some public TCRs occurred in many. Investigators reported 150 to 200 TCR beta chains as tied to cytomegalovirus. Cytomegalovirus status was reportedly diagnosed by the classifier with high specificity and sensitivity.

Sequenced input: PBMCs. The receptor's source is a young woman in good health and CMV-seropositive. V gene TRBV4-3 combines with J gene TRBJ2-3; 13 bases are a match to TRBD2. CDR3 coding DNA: TGCGCCAGCAGCCAAGCTTCCGGACTAGCGGGGGTCACAGATACGCAGTATTTT. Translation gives CASSQASGLAGVTDTQYF.